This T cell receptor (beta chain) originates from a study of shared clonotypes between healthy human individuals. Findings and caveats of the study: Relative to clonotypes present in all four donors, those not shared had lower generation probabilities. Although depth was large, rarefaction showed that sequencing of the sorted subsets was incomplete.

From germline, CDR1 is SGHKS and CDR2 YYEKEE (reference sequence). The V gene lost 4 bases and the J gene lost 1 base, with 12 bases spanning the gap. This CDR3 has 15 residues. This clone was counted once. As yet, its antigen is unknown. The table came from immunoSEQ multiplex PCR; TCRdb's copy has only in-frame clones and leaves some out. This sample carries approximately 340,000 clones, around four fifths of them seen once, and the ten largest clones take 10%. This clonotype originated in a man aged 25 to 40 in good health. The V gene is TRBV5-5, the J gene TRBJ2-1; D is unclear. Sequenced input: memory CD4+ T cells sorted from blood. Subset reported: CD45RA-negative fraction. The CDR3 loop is CASSQNGLSYNEQFF. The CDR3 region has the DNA TGTGCCAGCAGCCAGAACGGTCTATCCTACAATGAGCAGTTCTTC.